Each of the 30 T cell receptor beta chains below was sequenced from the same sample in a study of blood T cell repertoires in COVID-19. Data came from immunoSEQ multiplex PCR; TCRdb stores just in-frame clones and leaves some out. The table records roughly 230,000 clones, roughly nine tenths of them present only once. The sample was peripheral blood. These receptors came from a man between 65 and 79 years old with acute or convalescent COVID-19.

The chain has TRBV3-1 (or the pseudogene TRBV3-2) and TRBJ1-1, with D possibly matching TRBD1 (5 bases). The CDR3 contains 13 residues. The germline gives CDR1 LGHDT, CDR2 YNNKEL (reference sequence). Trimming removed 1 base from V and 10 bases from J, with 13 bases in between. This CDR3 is CASSQGRAGGAFF. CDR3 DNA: TGTGCCAGCAGCCAAGGCCGGGCGGGGGGAGCTTTCTTT.

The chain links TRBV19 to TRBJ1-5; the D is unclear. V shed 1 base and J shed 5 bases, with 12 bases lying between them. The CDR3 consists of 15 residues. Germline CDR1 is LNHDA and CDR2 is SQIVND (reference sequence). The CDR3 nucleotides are TGTGCCAGTAGTATAGGGGAGTCATCCTATCAGCCCCAGCATTTT. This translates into CASSIGESSYQPQHF.

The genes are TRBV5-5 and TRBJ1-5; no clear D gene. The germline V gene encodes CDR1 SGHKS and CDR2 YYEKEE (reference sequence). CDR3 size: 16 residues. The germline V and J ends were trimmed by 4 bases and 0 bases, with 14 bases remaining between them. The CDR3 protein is CASSPSGLGSNQPQHF. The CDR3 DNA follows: TGTGCCAGCAGCCCCTCGGGTCTGGGTAGCAATCAGCCCCAGCATTTT.

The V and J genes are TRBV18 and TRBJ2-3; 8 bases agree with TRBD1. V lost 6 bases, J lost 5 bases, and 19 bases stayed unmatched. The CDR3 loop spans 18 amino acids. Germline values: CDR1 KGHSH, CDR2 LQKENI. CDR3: CASSLKYLRDRSIDTQYF. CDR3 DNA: TGTGCCAGCTCCCTGAAATACCTCCGGGACAGGTCCATAGATACGCAGTATTTT.

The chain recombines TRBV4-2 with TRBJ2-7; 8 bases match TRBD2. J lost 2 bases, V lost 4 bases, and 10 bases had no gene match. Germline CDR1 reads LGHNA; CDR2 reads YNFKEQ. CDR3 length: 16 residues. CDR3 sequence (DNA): TGTGCCAGCAGCCCTGCTGCGAGCGGGAGCGCCTACGAGCAGTACTTC. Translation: CASSPAASGSAYEQYF.

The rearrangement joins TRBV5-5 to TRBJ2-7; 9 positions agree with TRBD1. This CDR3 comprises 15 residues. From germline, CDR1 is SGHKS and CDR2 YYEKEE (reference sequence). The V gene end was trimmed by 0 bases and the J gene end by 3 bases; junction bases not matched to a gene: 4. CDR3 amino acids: CASSLGGQGYYEQYF. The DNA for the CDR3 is TGTGCCAGCAGCTTGGGCGGACAGGGGTACTACGAGCAGTACTTC.

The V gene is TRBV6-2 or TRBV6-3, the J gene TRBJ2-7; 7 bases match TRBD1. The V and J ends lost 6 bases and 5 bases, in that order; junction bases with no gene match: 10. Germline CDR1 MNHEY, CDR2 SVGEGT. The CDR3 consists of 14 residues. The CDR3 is CASSSDRVSHEQYF. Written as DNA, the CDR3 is TGTGCCAGCAGCTCCGACAGGGTCAGTCACGAGCAGTACTTC.

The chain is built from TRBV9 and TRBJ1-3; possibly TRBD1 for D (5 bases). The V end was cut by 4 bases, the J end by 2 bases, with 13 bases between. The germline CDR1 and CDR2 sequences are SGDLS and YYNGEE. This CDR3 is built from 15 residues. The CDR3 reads CASSQTGNAGNTIYF. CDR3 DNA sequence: TGTGCCAGCAGCCAAACAGGAAACGCTGGAAACACCATATATTTT.

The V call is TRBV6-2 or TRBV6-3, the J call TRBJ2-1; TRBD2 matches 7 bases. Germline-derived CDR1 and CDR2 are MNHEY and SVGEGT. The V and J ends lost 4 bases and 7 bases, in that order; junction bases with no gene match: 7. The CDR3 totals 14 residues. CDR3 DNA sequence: TGTGCCAGCAGTTGGACGGGAGGCTTAAATGAGCAGTTCTTC. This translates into CASSWTGGLNEQFF.

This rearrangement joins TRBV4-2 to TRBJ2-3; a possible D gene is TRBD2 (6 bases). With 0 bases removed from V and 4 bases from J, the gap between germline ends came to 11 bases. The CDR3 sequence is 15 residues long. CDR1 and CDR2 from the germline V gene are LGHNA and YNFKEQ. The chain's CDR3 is CASSQDLGGPDTQYF. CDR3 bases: TGTGCCAGCAGCCAAGATCTTGGAGGGCCAGATACGCAGTATTTT.

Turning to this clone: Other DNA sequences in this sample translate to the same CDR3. DNA for the CDR3: TGCGCCAGCAGAGTCCAGGGGCCGAACACTGAAGCTTTCTTT. This codes for CASRVQGPNTEAFF. The genes are TRBV5-1 and TRBJ1-1; the D gene is possibly TRBD1 (6 bases). The CDR3 sequence is 14 residues long. Germline CDR1 reads SGHRS; CDR2 reads YFSETQ. Between the trimmed V and J ends, which lost 5 bases and 1 base, there was a span of 12 bases.

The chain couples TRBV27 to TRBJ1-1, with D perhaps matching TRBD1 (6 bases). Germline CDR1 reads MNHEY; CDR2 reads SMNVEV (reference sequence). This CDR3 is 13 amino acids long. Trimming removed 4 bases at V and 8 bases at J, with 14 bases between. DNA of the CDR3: TGTGCCAGCAGTTCGGACACAGGGCTCGAAGCTTTCTTT. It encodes CASSSDTGLEAFF.

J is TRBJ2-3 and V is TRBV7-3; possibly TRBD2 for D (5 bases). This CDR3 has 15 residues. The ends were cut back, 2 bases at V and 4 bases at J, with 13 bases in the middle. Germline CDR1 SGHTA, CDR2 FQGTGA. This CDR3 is CASSLSGRLADTQYF. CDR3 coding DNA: TGTGCCAGCAGCTTATCTGGGAGACTCGCAGATACGCAGTATTTT.

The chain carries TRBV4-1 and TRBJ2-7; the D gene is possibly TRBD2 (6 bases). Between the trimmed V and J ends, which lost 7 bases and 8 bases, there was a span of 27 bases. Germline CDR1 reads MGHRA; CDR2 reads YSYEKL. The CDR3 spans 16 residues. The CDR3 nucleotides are TGCGCCAGCACCCTAGCATCCGGGGGACCTCAAGTACAGCAGTACTTC. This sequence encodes CASTLASGGPQVQQYF.

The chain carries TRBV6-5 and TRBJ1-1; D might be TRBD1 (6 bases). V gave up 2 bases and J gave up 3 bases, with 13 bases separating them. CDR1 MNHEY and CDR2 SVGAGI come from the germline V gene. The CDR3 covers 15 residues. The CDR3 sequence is CASSYGGGWYTEAFF. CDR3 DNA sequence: TGTGCCAGCAGTTACGGCGGGGGCTGGTACACTGAAGCTTTCTTT.

CDR3 coding DNA: TGCGCCAGCAGCCAAGATGGTAGCGGGAGTTTCTATGAGCAGTTCTTC. It specifies CASSQDGSGSFYEQFF. This chain joins TRBV4-1 and TRBJ2-1; 9 nucleotides align to TRBD2. The V segment lost 0 bases and the J segment 8 bases; nucleotides outside the gene matches: 8. Germline V gives CDR1 MGHRA, CDR2 YSYEKL. There are 16 residues in the CDR3.

The CDR3 region is CAISGQQTNYGYTF. CDR3 bases: TGTGCCATCAGTGGACAGCAGACTAACTATGGCTACACCTTC. This chain joins TRBV10-3 and TRBJ1-2; the D gene is possibly TRBD1 (5 bases). CDR1 ENHRY and CDR2 SYGVKD come from the germline V gene. The CDR3 length is 14 residues. Deletions cut 4 bases from V and 0 bases from J, with 9 bases between.

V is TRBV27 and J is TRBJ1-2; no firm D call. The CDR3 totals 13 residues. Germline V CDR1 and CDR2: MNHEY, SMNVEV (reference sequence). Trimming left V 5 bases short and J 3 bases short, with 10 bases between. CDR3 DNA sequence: TGTGCCAGCAGTCGGAGCGGAGACTATGGCTACACCTTC. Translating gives CASSRSGDYGYTF.

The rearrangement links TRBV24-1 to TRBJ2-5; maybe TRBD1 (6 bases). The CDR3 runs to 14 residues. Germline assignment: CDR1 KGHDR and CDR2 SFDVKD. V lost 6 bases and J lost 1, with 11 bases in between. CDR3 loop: CATSQDSSQETQYF. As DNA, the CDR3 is TGTGCCACCAGTCAGGACAGTTCCCAAGAGACCCAGTACTTC.

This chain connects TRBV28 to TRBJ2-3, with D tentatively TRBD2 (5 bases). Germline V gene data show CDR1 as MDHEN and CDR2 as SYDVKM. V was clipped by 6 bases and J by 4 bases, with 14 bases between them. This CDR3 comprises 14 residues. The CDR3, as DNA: TGTGCCAGCAGCTCGGGGTGGTCCGCAGATACGCAGTATTTT. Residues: CASSSGWSADTQYF.

The CDR3 sequence is CASSLGLAGAHEQFF. In nucleotides, the CDR3 is TGTGCCAGCAGCCTGGGACTAGCGGGAGCCCATGAGCAGTTCTTC. The chain couples TRBV3-1 (or the pseudogene TRBV3-2) to TRBJ2-1; 14 positions match TRBD2. This CDR3 region has 15 residues. V gave up 4 bases and J gave up 8 bases; unmatched junction bases: 4. CDR1 LGHDT and CDR2 YNNKEL come from the germline V gene (reference sequence).

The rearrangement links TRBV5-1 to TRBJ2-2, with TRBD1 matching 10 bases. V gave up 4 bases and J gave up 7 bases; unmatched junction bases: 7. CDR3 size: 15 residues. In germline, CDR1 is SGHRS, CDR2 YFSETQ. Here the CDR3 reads CASSPRTGGGGELFF. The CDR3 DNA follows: TGCGCCAGCAGCCCGAGGACAGGGGGAGGCGGGGAGCTGTTTTTT.

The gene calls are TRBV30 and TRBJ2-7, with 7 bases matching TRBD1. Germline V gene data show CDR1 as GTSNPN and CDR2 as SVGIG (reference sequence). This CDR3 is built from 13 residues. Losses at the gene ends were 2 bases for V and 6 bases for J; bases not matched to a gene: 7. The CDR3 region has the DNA TGTGCCTGGAGTCTTGCCAGGGGGAGCGAGCAGTACTTC. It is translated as CAWSLARGSEQYF.

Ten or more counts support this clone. CDR3 nucleotide sequence: TGTGCCAGCAGCGTGACCGGGACAATCGAGGGGGTAAATTCACCCCTCCACTTT. Amino acid sequence: CASSVTGTIEGVNSPLHF. V and J are TRBV7-9 and TRBJ1-6, with a tentative D call TRBD1 (6 bases). The ends were cut back, 5 bases at V and 7 bases at J, with 24 bases in the middle. This CDR3 comprises 18 residues. Germline V gives CDR1 SEHNR, CDR2 FQNEAQ (reference sequence).

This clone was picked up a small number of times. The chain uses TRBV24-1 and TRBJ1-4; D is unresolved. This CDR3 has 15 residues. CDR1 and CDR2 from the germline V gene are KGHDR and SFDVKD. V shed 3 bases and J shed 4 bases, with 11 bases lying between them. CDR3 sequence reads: CATSDGGRGNEKLFF. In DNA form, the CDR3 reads TGTGCCACCAGTGATGGTGGACGGGGTAATGAAAAACTGTTTTTT.

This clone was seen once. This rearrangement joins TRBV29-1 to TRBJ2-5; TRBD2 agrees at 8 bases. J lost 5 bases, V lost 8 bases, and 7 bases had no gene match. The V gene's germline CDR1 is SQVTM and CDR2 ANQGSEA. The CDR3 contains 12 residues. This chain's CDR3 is CSTRGGAETQYF. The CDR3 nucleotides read TGCAGCACTCGGGGGGGCGCGGAGACCCAGTACTTC. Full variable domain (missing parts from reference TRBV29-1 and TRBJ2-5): SAVISQKPSRDICQRGTSLTIQCQVDSQVTMMFWYRQQPGQSLTLIATANQGSEATYESGFVIDKFPISRPNLTFSTLTVSNMSPEDSSIYLCSTRGGAETQYFGPGTRLLVL.

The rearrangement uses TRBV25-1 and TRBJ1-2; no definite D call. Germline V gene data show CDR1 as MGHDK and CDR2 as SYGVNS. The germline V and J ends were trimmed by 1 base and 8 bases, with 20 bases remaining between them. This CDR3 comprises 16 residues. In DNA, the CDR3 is TGTGCCAGCAGTGAATTAGTAGAGGGCGGGTCGCGGGGCTACACCTTC. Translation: CASSELVEGGSRGYTF.

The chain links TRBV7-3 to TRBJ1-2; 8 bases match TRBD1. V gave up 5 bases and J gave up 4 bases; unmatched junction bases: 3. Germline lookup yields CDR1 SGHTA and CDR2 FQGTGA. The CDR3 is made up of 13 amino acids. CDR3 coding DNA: TGTGCCAGCAGCGCCGGACAGGGCTATGGCTACACCTTC. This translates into CASSAGQGYGYTF.

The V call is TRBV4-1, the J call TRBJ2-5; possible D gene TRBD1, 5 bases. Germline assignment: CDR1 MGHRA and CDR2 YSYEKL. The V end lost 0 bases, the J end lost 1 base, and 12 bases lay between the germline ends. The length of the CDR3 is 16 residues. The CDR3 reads CASSQDWLGAQETQYF. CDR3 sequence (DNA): TGCGCCAGCAGCCAAGACTGGCTAGGGGCCCAAGAGACCCAGTACTTC.

CDR3 sequence: CASSHPGLAESKDYNEQFF. The CDR3 nucleotides read TGCGCCAGCAGCCACCCGGGACTAGCGGAGTCAAAGGACTACAATGAGCAGTTCTTC. The chain employs TRBV4-1 and TRBJ2-1, with 11 positions matching TRBD2. Germline trimming cut 3 bases from V and 3 bases from J; bases unmatched to any gene: 13. The CDR3 sequence is 19 residues long. Germline loops: CDR1 MGHRA, CDR2 YSYEKL.